This TCR beta chain was recorded in a study of blood T cell repertoires in COVID-19. Across the study: Both acute and convalescent COVID-19 samples were obtained from the United States, Italy and Spain.

Per the original methods: Counts of nucleated cells, estimated from reference gene primer amplification, were obtained. Only in-frame clones appear in the TCRdb table, and some are missing; sequencing was by immunoSEQ multiplex PCR. That table gives V, J and clone size, and the DNA gave D and trimming. Of just over 60,000 clones in the sample, around four fifths are singletons; the top ten hold approximately 20%. V lost 4 bases, J lost 1 base, and 11 bases lay in between. This CDR3 contains 15 residues. The germline CDR1 and CDR2 sequences are SGHRS and YFSETQ. Sequenced: peripheral blood. The sequence was obtained from a man between 25 and 39 years old with COVID-19, enrolled during active disease. The chain is built from TRBV5-1 and TRBJ2-2; D may be TRBD2 (6 bases). CDR3 protein: CASSPGTVNTGELFF. CDR3 DNA sequence: TGCGCCAGCAGCCCAGGGACTGTGAACACCGGGGAGCTGTTTTTT.